This T cell receptor (beta chain) stems from a study of tumor and adjacent non-tumor tissue in lung cancer. Study-wide background: Aged about 30 to 76 years, patients included more than nine men and about five women with stage I to III disease.

This clonotype was counted between two and nine times. Its antigen is as yet unknown. Findings and caveats of the study: Compared with tumor, normal lung showed significantly lower TCR diversity.

The CDR3 loop spans 14 amino acids. Germline trimming cut 5 bases from V and 3 bases from J; bases unmatched to any gene: 6. The template was RNA from unsorted bulk tissue. Three rounds of nested PCR, following a modified ARM-PCR protocol, produced the TCRbeta library. TCRdb re-analysed the multiplex PCR reads in MiXCR, keeping a single row per CDR3 protein. The sample lists 200,000 to 250,000 distinct CDR3 sequences, 60% to 85% occurring once. The chain joins TRBV12-3 or TRBV12-4 to TRBJ2-7, with 8 bases that match TRBD1. This receptor was taken from a man between 60 and 75 years old with non-small cell lung cancer. Sequences were obtained from lung tumor tissue. Written as DNA, the CDR3 is TGTGCCAGCAGTACGACGACAGGGGTCTACGAGCAGTACTTC. Encoded protein: CASSTTTGVYEQYF.